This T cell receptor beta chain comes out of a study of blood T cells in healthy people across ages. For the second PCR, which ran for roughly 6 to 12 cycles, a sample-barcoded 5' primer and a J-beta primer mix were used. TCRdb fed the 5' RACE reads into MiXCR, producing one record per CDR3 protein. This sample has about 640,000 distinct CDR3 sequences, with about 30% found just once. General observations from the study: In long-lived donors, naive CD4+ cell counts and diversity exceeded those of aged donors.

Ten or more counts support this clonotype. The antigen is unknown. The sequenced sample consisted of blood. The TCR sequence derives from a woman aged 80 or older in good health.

Here the CDR3 DNA reads TGTGCCAGCAGTGGGTTTCTCCCCCGGAAGGCGGAGACCCAGTACTTC. Its protein is CASSGFLPRKAETQYF. This rearrangement joins TRBV6-1 to TRBJ2-5; D gene ambiguous. The V end was cut by 4 bases, the J end by 5 bases, with 20 bases between. In germline, CDR1 is MNHNS, CDR2 SASEGT. There are 16 residues in the CDR3.